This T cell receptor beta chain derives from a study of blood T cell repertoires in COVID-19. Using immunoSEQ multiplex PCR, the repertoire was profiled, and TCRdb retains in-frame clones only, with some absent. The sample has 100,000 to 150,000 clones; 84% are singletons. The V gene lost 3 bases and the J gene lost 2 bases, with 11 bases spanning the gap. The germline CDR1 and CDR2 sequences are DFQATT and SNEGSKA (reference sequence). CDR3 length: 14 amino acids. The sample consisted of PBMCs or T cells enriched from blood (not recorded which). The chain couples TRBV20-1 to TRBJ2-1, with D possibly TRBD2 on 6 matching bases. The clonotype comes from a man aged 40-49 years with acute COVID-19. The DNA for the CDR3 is TGCAGTGCTAGTGAACAGCGGGCCTACAATGAGCAGTTCTTC. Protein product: CSASEQRAYNEQFF.